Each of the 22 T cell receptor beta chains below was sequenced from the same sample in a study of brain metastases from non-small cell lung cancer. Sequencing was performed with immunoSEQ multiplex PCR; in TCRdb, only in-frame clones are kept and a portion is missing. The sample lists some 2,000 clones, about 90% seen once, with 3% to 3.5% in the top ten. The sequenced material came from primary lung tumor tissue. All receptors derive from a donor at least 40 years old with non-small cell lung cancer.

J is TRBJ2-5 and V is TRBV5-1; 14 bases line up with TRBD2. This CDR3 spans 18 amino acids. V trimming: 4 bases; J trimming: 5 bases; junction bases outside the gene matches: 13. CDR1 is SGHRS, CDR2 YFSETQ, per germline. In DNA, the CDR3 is TGCGCCAGCAGCCCCACCCAGACTAGCGGGAGGGTCCGGGAGACCCAGTACTTC. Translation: CASSPTQTSGRVRETQYF.

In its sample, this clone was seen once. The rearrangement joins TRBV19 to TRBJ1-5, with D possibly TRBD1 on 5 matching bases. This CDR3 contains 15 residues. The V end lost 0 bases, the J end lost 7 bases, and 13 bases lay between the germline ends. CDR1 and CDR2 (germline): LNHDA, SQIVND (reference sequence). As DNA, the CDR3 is TGTGCCAGTAGTATAGAGCAGGTGGGGGAACAGCCCCAGCATTTT. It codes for CASSIEQVGEQPQHF. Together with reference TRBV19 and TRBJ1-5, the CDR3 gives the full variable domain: DGGITQSPKYLFRKEGQNVTLSCEQNLNHDAMYWYRQDPGQGLRLIYYSQIVNDFQKGDIAEGYSVSREKKESFPLTVTSAQKNPTAFYLCASSIEQVGEQPQHFGDGTRLSIL.

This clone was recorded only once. The CDR3 spells CASRSGTATDTQYF. The CDR3 nucleotides read TGTGCCAGCAGGTCCGGGACAGCCACAGATACGCAGTATTTT. The chain is built from TRBV5-5 and TRBJ2-3, with 7 bases matching TRBD1. The CDR3 contains 14 residues. Losses at the gene ends were 5 bases for V and 2 bases for J; bases not matched to a gene: 5. Germline CDR1 SGHKS, CDR2 YYEKEE (reference sequence).

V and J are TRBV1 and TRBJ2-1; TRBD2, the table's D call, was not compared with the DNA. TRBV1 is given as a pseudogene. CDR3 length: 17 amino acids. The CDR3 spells CTSSQDLRREGPNEQFF. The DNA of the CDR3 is TGCACCAGCAGCCAAGATCTTAGGCGGGAGGGCCCTAATGAGCAGTTCTTC.

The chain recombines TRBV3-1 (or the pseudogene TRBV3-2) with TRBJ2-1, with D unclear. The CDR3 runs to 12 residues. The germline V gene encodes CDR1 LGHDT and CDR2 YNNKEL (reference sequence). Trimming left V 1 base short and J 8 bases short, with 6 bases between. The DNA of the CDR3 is TGTGCCAGCAGCCAAGTTGGGGATGAGCAGTTCTTC. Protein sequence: CASSQVGDEQFF.

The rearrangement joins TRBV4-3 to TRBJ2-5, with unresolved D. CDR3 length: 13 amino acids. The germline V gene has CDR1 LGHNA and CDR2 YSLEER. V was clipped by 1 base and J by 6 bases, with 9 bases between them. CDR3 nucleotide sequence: TGCGCCAGCAGCCAAGGGCATTCGAAGACCCAGTACTTC. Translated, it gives CASSQGHSKTQYF.

The CDR3 protein is CASSRQNYEQYF. CDR3 in DNA: TGTGCCAGCAGCCGCCAGAACTACGAGCAGTACTTC. V is TRBV3-1 (or the pseudogene TRBV3-2) and J is TRBJ2-7; D call uncertain. Trimming took off 4 bases at V and 3 bases at J, with 7 bases between the two ends. This CDR3 has 12 amino acids. Looked up from germline, CDR1 is LGHDT and CDR2 is YNNKEL (reference sequence).

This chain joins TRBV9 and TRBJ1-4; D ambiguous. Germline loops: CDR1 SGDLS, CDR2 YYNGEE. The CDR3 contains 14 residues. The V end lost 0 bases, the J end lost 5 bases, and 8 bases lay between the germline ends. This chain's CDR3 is CASSVGVGNEKLFF. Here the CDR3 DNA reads TGTGCCAGCAGCGTAGGGGTGGGGAATGAAAAACTGTTTTTT.

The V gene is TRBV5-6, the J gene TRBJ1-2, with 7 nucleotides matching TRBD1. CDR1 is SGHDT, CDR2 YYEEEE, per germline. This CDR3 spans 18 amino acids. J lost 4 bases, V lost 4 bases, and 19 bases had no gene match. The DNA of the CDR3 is TGTGCCAGCAGCCCCGATGGGCAGGGGGTTAGGATACGCTATGGCTACACCTTC. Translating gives CASSPDGQGVRIRYGYTF.

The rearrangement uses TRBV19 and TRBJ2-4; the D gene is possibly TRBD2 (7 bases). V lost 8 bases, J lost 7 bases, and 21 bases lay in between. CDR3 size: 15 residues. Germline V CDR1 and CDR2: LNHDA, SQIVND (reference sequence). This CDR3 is CASYSPLKGGNIQYF. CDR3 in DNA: TGTGCCAGTTATTCCCCTTTGAAGGGGGGGAACATTCAGTACTTC.

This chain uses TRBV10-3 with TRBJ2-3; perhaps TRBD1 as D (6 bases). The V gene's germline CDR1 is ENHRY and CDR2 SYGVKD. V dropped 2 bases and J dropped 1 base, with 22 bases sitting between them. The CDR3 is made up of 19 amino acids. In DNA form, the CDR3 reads TGTGCCATCAGTGAGGTAGACGTACGAACCTCAGGGGGCACAGATACGCAGTATTTT. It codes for CAISEVDVRTSGGTDTQYF.

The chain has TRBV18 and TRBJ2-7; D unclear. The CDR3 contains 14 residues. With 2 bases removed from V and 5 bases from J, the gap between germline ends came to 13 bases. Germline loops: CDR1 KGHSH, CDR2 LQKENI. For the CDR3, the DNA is TGTGCCAGCTCACCATCATGGGGTTCCAACGAGCAGTACTTC. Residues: CASSPSWGSNEQYF.

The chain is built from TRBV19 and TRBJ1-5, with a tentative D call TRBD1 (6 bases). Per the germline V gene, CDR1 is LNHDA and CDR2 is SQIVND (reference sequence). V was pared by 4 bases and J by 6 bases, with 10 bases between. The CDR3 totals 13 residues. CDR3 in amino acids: CASSTQGTQPQHF. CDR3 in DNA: TGTGCCAGTAGTACCCAGGGGACTCAGCCCCAGCATTTT.

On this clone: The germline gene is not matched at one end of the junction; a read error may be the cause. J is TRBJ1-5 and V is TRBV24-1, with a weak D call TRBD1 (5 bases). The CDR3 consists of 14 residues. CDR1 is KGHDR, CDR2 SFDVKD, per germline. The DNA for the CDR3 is TGTGCCACCAGCGAGCCGGGACGGGCTCAGGCCCAGCATTTT. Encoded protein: CATSEPGRAQAQHF.

CDR3: CASRETTYNEQFF. The CDR3 nucleotides read TGCGCCAGCCGAGAAACGACCTACAATGAGCAGTTCTTC. The chain links TRBV5-1 to TRBJ2-1; D gene unclear. Germline V gene lookup returns CDR1 SGHRS and CDR2 YFSETQ. The V gene lost 7 bases and the J gene lost 2 bases, with 10 bases spanning the gap. This CDR3 has 13 residues.

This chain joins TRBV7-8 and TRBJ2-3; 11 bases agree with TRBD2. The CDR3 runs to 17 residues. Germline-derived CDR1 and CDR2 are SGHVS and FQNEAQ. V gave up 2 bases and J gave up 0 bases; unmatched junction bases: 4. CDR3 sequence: CASSLLLAGVSTDTQYF. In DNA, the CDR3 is TGTGCCAGCAGCTTACTACTAGCGGGGGTTAGCACAGATACGCAGTATTTT.

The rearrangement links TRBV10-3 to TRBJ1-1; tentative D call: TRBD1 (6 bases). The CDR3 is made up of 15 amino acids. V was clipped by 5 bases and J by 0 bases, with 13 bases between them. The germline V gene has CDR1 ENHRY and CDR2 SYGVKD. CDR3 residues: CAISQGNRMNTEAFF. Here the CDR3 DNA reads TGTGCCATCAGTCAGGGGAATCGGATGAACACTGAAGCTTTCTTT.

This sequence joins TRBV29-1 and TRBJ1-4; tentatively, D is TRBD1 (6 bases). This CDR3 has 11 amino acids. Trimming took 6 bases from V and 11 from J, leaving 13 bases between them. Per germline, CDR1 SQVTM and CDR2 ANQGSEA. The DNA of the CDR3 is TGCAGCGTGGACACAGGGACCAAACTGTTTTTT. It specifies CSVDTGTKLFF.

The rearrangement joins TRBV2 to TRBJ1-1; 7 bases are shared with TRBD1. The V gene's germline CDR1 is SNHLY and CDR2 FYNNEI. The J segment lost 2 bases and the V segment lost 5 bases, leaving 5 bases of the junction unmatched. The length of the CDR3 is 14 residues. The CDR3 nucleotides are TGTGCCAGCAGTTACAGGGGCTCCAACACTGAAGCTTTCTTT. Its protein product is CASSYRGSNTEAFF.

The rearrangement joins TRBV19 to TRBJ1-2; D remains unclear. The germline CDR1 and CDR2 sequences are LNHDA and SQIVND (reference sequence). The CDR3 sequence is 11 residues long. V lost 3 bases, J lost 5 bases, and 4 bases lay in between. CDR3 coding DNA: TGTGCCAGTAGTATCCAGTATGGCTACACCTTC. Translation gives CASSIQYGYTF.

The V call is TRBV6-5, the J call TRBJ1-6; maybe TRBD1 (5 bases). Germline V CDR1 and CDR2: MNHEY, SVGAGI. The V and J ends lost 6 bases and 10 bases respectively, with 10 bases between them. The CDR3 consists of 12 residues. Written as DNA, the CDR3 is TGTGCCAGCAGGAGGGGTAGCTCACCCCTCCACTTT. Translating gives CASRRGSSPLHF.

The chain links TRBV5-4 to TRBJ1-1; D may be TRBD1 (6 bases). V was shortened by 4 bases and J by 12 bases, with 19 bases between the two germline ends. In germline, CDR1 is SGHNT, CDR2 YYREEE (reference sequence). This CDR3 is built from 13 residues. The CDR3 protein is CASSPRGGLLTFF. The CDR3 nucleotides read TGTGCCAGCAGCCCCAGGGGTGGATTATTAACTTTCTTT.